The rows below give T cell receptor beta chains drawn from one sample of a study of T cell changes during pregnancy in multiple sclerosis. Some clones are missing from TCRdb's copy, which holds only in-frame ones; the method was immunoSEQ multiplex PCR. In the table there are 50,000 to 70,000 clones, 91% of which are singletons. Sequencing used peripheral blood, obtained in the third trimester of pregnancy. Receptors were obtained from a female donor in good health, enrolled as a control in a pregnancy study. The CDR3 runs from the conserved cysteine through the conserved F or W. A D gene is named only where the DNA matches it firmly. Size tells how often a clone was seen (once, few, many) or the class of an expanded clone, and some rows leave it out.

CDR3 protein	CDR3 DNA	D gene	V gene	clone size	J gene
CSVPPSGRAYNEQFF	TGCAGCGTCCCCCCTAGCGGGAGGGCCTACAATGAGCAGTTCTTC	TRBD2	TRBV29-1	NA	TRBJ2-1
CASSLVGPKETQYF	TGTGCCAGCAGCTTAGTTGGGCCGAAAGAGACCCAGTACTTC	NA	TRBV7-9	NA	TRBJ2-5
CASSLGLAGGEQFF	TGTGCCAGCAGCTTGGGCCTAGCGGGGGGGGAGCAGTTCTTC	TRBD2	TRBV5-4	NA	TRBJ2-1
CASSQTGVGYEQYF	TGTGCCAGCAGTCAGACAGGGGTAGGCTACGAGCAGTACTTC	TRBD1	TRBV6-1	NA	TRBJ2-7
CASSSPGQYYGYTF	TGTGCCAGCAGCTCTCCGGGACAGTACTATGGCTACACCTTC	TRBD1	TRBV7-9	NA	TRBJ1-2
CASSRTVGGVYEQYF	TGTGCCAGCAGCCGGACGGTCGGGGGGGTCTACGAGCAGTACTTC	TRBD2	TRBV7-2	NA	TRBJ2-7
CASSIGGALGSYNEQFF	TGTGCCAGTAGTATAGGAGGTGCGCTAGGCTCATACAATGAGCAGTTCTTC	NA	TRBV19	NA	TRBJ2-1
CASSSPLGGETQYF	TGTGCCAGCAGCTCGCCACTAGGGGGTGAGACCCAGTACTTC	NA	TRBV7-9	NA	TRBJ2-5
CASSYEQGAETEAFF	TGTGCCAGCAGCTACGAACAGGGGGCGGAAACTGAAGCTTTCTTT	TRBD1	TRBV7-8	once	TRBJ1-1
CASSLEAGLAANSYEQYF	TGTGCCAGCAGCTTAGAGGCGGGACTAGCGGCAAACTCCTACGAGCAGTACTTC	TRBD2	TRBV7-2	NA	TRBJ2-7
CASSAGTGGSYEQYF	TGTGCCAGCAGCGCCGGGACAGGGGGATCCTACGAGCAGTACTTC	TRBD1	TRBV6-1	NA	TRBJ2-7
CASSPGTGETQYF	TGTGCCAGCTCACCCGGGACAGGGGAGACCCAGTACTTC	TRBD1	TRBV18	NA	TRBJ2-5
CASSSGPGARSNQPQHF	TGTGCCAGCAGCTCCGGACCGGGAGCCCGTAGCAATCAGCCCCAGCATTTT	NA	TRBV11-2	NA	TRBJ1-5
CASSLGQVYGYTF	TGTGCCAGCAGCTTGGGACAGGTCTATGGCTACACCTTC	TRBD1	TRBV5-1	NA	TRBJ1-2
CASSPNARGYYYEQYF	TGTGCCAGCAGCCCTAACGCCAGAGGATATTACTACGAGCAGTACTTC	NA	TRBV7-8	NA	TRBJ2-7
CASSQDRDSAQSNYGYTF	TGCGCCAGCAGCCAAGACCGGGACAGTGCCCAAAGTAACTATGGCTACACCTTC	TRBD1	TRBV4-1	NA	TRBJ1-2
CASSLVPGGGLQETQYF	TGTGCCAGCAGTTTAGTGCCTGGGGGGGGCCTCCAAGAGACCCAGTACTTC	NA	TRBV28	few	TRBJ2-5
CASSPGQQTYNEQFF	TGTGCCAGCAGCCCAGGACAGCAGACCTACAATGAGCAGTTCTTC	NA	TRBV14	NA	TRBJ2-1
CASSIRGRNTEAFF	TGTGCCAGCAGCATCAGGGGCAGGAACACTGAAGCTTTCTTT	NA	TRBV11-2	NA	TRBJ1-1
CASSRTTGGHNEQFF	TGTGCCAGCAGTCGTACGACAGGGGGCCACAATGAGCAGTTCTTC	TRBD1	TRBV6-6	NA	TRBJ2-1
CASSLKPGSAGLSYEQYF	TGCGCCAGCAGCTTGAAACCCGGGAGCGCCGGCCTCTCCTACGAGCAGTACTTC	NA	TRBV5-1	NA	TRBJ2-7
CASRPTSGDRAGQPQHF	TGTGCCAGCAGACCAACTTCCGGGGACAGGGCGGGACAGCCCCAGCATTTT	TRBD1	TRBV28	NA	TRBJ1-5
CASKGGAVGNQPQHF	TGTGCCTCCAAAGGGGGGGCCGTTGGCAATCAGCCCCAGCATTTT	NA	TRBV10-3	NA	TRBJ1-5
CASSPTGHQPQHF	TGTGCCAGCTCACCAACAGGTCATCAGCCCCAGCATTTT	NA	TRBV18	NA	TRBJ1-5
CSVDLLDTQYF	TGCAGCGTTGATCTTTTAGATACGCAGTATTTT	NA	TRBV29-1	NA	TRBJ2-3
CASSPPRGIPEDTEAFF	TGTGCCAGTAGTCCGCCTAGAGGTATTCCGGAGGACACTGAAGCTTTCTTT	NA	TRBV19	once	TRBJ1-1
CATHSGRAPETQYF	TGTGCCACCCATAGCGGGAGGGCGCCAGAGACCCAGTACTTC	TRBD2	TRBV10-3	NA	TRBJ2-5
CASSSAPRVLVTGELFF	TGTGCCAGCAGTTCCGCTCCCAGGGTGTTGGTCACCGGGGAGCTGTTTTTT	NA	TRBV27	NA	TRBJ2-2
CASSFTGQGLATETQYF	TGTGCCAGCAGTTTCACAGGACAGGGGTTGGCTACAGAGACCCAGTACTTC	TRBD1	TRBV28	NA	TRBJ2-5
CASSLAISGWVGTGELFF	TGTGCTAGCAGCTTAGCGATTTCAGGATGGGTCGGCACCGGGGAGCTGTTTTTT	NA	TRBV7-7	NA	TRBJ2-2
CASSARQGLIRTEAFF	TGTGCCAGCAGCGCGCGACAGGGCCTTATACGGACTGAAGCTTTCTTT	TRBD1	TRBV7-6	NA	TRBJ1-1
CASSLYSGRADEQYF	TGCGCCAGCAGCTTGTACAGCGGGAGGGCCGACGAGCAGTACTTC	TRBD2	TRBV5-1	NA	TRBJ2-7
CASIPWGQGDQPQHF	TGTGCCAGTATCCCTTGGGGTCAGGGTGATCAGCCCCAGCATTTT	NA	TRBV19	NA	TRBJ1-5
CASSLGLAGHTGELFF	TGCGCCAGCAGCTTGGGACTAGCGGGCCACACCGGGGAGCTGTTTTTT	TRBD2	TRBV5-1	few	TRBJ2-2
CASSIYSGRLTEAFF	TGTGCCAGTAGTATCTATTCGGGAAGGCTCACTGAAGCTTTCTTT	NA	TRBV19	NA	TRBJ1-1
CASSLSHYSYEQYF	TGTGCCAGCAGCTTATCTCACTACTCCTACGAGCAGTACTTC	NA	TRBV11-2	NA	TRBJ2-7
CASSWLGGTGELFF	TGCGCCAGCAGCTGGCTTGGCGGCACCGGGGAGCTGTTTTTT	NA	TRBV5-1	NA	TRBJ2-2
CASSPGLLPYEQYF	TGTGCCAGCAGCCCCGGACTCTTGCCCTACGAGCAGTACTTC	NA	TRBV9	NA	TRBJ2-7
CASSLGTSGTDTQYF	TGCGCCAGCAGCCTAGGGACTAGCGGGACAGATACGCAGTATTTT	TRBD2	TRBV5-1	NA	TRBJ2-3
CASSPGEDQPQHF	TGTGCCAGCTCACCAGGGGAGGATCAGCCCCAGCATTTT	NA	TRBV18	NA	TRBJ1-5
CASSLASGRDDEQYF	TGTGCCAGCAGCTTAGCTAGCGGGAGGGACGACGAGCAGTACTTC	TRBD2	TRBV7-9	NA	TRBJ2-7
CARSRKPDRNSYNEQFF	TGTGCCAGAAGCCGCAAACCCGACAGGAACTCCTACAATGAGCAGTTCTTC	NA	TRBV5-3	NA	TRBJ2-1
CASCALSSGNTIYF	TGTGCCAGTTGCGCGTTGAGCTCTGGAAACACCATATATTTT	NA	TRBV19	NA	TRBJ1-3
CASSSGLAGVPEQYF	TGTGCCAGCAGTTCGGGACTAGCGGGAGTCCCCGAGCAGTACTTC	TRBD2	TRBV11-2	NA	TRBJ2-7
CATSPTGGNRYTF	TGTGCCACCAGCCCGACAGGGGGAAATCGATACACCTTC	TRBD1	TRBV15	NA	TRBJ1-2
CASVQGGHPGGYGYTF	TGTGCCAGTGTCCAGGGGGGACACCCCGGAGGCTATGGCTACACCTTC	TRBD1	TRBV19	once	TRBJ1-2
CSVDRGYGYTF	TGCAGCGTCGACAGGGGCTATGGCTACACCTTC	TRBD1	TRBV29-1	NA	TRBJ1-2
CASSRNRESYGYTF	TGCGCCAGCAGCCGTAACCGGGAAAGCTATGGCTACACCTTC	NA	TRBV5-1	NA	TRBJ1-2
CAWGPGTEAFF	TGTGCCTGGGGACCGGGGACTGAAGCTTTCTTT	NA	TRBV30	NA	TRBJ1-1
CASSQEGDRVRTGYTF	TGCGCCAGCAGCCAAGAAGGGGACAGGGTAAGAACGGGCTACACCTTC	TRBD1	TRBV4-1	NA	TRBJ1-2
CASSVGQGYGYTF	TGTGCCAGTAGTGTCGGACAGGGGTATGGCTACACCTTC	TRBD1	TRBV19	NA	TRBJ1-2
CASSVLAGDRTDTQYF	TGTGCCAGCAGTGTTCTAGCGGGGGACCGCACAGATACGCAGTATTTT	TRBD2	TRBV6-1	NA	TRBJ2-3
CASSLRQGSFSNEQFF	TGTGCCAGCAGCCTGCGACAGGGTAGCTTTTCAAATGAGCAGTTCTTC	TRBD1	TRBV7-8	NA	TRBJ2-1
CASSLDPQYTEQYF	TGTGCCAGCAGCTTGGATCCCCAATACACCGAGCAGTACTTC	NA	TRBV5-4	NA	TRBJ2-7
CASSLTRTGGNTEAFF	TGTGCCAGCAGCTTAACCCGGACAGGGGGAAACACTGAAGCTTTCTTT	TRBD1	TRBV7-3	NA	TRBJ1-1